This passage covers 20 T cell receptor beta chains from one sample sequenced in a study of blood T cells in healthy people across ages. Together with a sample-barcoded 5' primer, a J-beta primer mix was included in a second PCR lasting roughly 6 to 12 cycles. TCRdb re-called the 5' RACE reads through MiXCR, storing one row per CDR3 protein. The sample lists 1.8 million or so distinct CDR3 sequences, approximately 40% seen once, with under 30% in the top ten. Sequenced: blood. All receptors derive from a human donor in good health.

The gene calls are TRBV20-1 and TRBJ2-3; D not resolved. There are 16 residues in the CDR3. Germline CDR1 DFQATT, CDR2 SNEGSKA (reference sequence). The ends were cut back, 2 bases at V and 4 bases at J, with 19 bases in the middle. In nucleotides, the CDR3 is TGCAGTGCTAGATCCTACACCTACTATGATGCAGATACGCAGTATTTT. Amino acid sequence: CSARSYTYYDADTQYF.

The chain combines TRBV4-3 with TRBJ1-1, with D maybe TRBD1 (6 bases). Germline V CDR1 and CDR2: LGHNA, YSLEER. The V gene lost 1 base and the J gene lost 1 base, with 10 bases spanning the gap. This CDR3 region has 15 residues. The CDR3 sequence: CASSQGQTGNTEAFF. The CDR3 bases are TGCGCCAGCAGCCAAGGGCAGACAGGGAACACTGAAGCTTTCTTT.

The gene calls are TRBV7-6 and TRBJ2-3, with 13 bases aligning to TRBD2. After removal of 4 bases from V and 5 bases from J, the junction contained 6 bases not matched to a gene. The CDR3 extends over 16 amino acids. Germline V gene sequence: CDR1 SGHVS, CDR2 FNYEAQ. CDR3: CASSSGTSGALDTQYF. CDR3 nucleotides: TGTGCCAGCAGCTCAGGGACTAGCGGGGCCTTAGATACGCAGTATTTT.

This chain uses TRBV24-1 with TRBJ2-1; D may be TRBD1 (5 bases). CDR3 size: 16 residues. Germline loops: CDR1 KGHDR, CDR2 SFDVKD. V lost 0 bases and J 2 bases, leaving 10 bases between the germline ends. The CDR3 sequence is CATSDLGASTYNEQFF. The CDR3 region has the DNA TGTGCCACCAGTGATTTGGGGGCCAGCACCTACAATGAGCAGTTCTTC.

In DNA form, the CDR3 reads TGTGCCAGCAGTTACTCAGCTCGCAGGGACTTTCTAGAGAACACTGAAGCTTTCTTT. Protein: CASSYSARRDFLENTEAFF. The chain couples TRBV6-2 or TRBV6-3 to TRBJ1-1; TRBD1 is a possible D gene (5 bases). The CDR3 spans 19 residues. Germline CDR1 reads MNHEY; CDR2 reads SVGEGT. The V end was cut by 0 bases, the J end by 1 base, with 21 bases between.

About this clonotype itself: A clone one base away is much larger, so this may be a read error. The rearrangement joins TRBV9 to TRBJ2-3; the D gene is possibly TRBD1 (6 bases). The V gene's germline CDR1 is SGDLS and CDR2 YYNGEE. This CDR3 comprises 14 residues. The ends were cut back, 0 bases at V and 2 bases at J, with 7 bases in the middle. Here the CDR3 reads CASSVAGATDTQYF. CDR3 nucleotides: TGTGCCAGCAGCGTAGCAGGGGCCACAGATACGCAGTATTTT.

This clonotype was seen only a few times. The gene calls are TRBV11-2 and TRBJ1-3; D may be TRBD1 (5 bases). Between the trimmed V and J ends, which lost 1 base and 6 bases, there was a span of 7 bases. CDR1 and CDR2 (germline): SGHAT, FQNNGV. CDR3 length equals 13 residues. As DNA, the CDR3 is TGTGCCAGCAGCTTAGGACAGATAAACACCATATATTTT. Its protein product is CASSLGQINTIYF.

The chain joins TRBV12-3 or TRBV12-4 to TRBJ1-6; tentatively, D is TRBD1 (5 bases). V gave up 5 bases and J gave up 10 bases, with 15 bases separating them. The CDR3 covers 14 residues. The CDR3 DNA follows: TGTGCCAGCAGTAGGCAGGGTTTTGGGTCACCCCTCCACTTT. It is translated as CASSRQGFGSPLHF.

The V and J genes are TRBV18 and TRBJ1-4; 7 bases line up with TRBD1. Germline CDR1 is KGHSH and CDR2 is LQKENI. This CDR3 spans 15 amino acids. V dropped 4 bases and J dropped 5; count of bases not matched to a gene: 7. CDR3 loop: CASSLQGVVNEKLFF. DNA for the CDR3: TGTGCCAGCTCACTGCAGGGGGTTGTGAATGAAAAACTGTTTTTT.

For this clonotype: At one end the junction does not follow the germline gene, possibly because of a read error. This chain connects TRBV6-5 to TRBJ2-3; 8 nucleotides agree with TRBD2. CDR1 and CDR2 from the germline V gene are MNHEY and SVGAGI. The CDR3 totals 12 residues. The CDR3 sequence is CAGRGLGGTQYF. The CDR3 DNA reads as TGTGCCGGCAGGGGACTAGGGGGTACGCAGTATTTT.

The V gene is TRBV28, the J gene TRBJ2-4, with 8 bases that match TRBD1. Gene TRBJ2-7 matches the end of the DNA better, so the J call may be wrong. This CDR3 contains 13 residues. CDR1 MDHEN and CDR2 SYDVKM come from the germline V gene. The CDR3, as DNA: TGTGCCTTGACCGAGACAGGGGACGACGAGCAGTACTTC. Translating gives CALTETGDDEQYF.

The rearrangement uses TRBV7-2 and TRBJ2-7; perhaps TRBD1 as D (6 bases). The CDR3 is made up of 15 amino acids. V was shortened by 5 bases and J by 3 bases, with 17 bases between the two germline ends. Looked up from germline, CDR1 is SGHTA and CDR2 is FQGNSA. CDR3 nucleotides: TGTGCCAGCAGCCCCCTTCGTGGCAGGGGCTACGAGCAGTACTTC. Its translation: CASSPLRGRGYEQYF.

This clonotype was seen a handful of times. The chain combines TRBV29-1 with TRBJ2-5; 8 bases match TRBD2. The DNA matches TRBJ2-7 better at its end, which makes the J call doubtful. This CDR3 spans 11 amino acids. In germline, CDR1 is SQVTM, CDR2 ANQGSEA. The chain's CDR3 is CSVSGGSEQYF. CDR3 nucleotide sequence: TGCAGCGTGTCGGGGGGGAGCGAGCAGTACTTC.

The genes are TRBV6-5 and TRBJ2-2; 14 nucleotides line up with TRBD2. Germline V lookup: CDR1 MNHEY, CDR2 SVGAGI. The CDR3 has 16 amino acids. The V gene end was trimmed by 6 bases and the J gene end by 4 bases; junction bases not matched to a gene: 4. CDR3 DNA sequence: TGTGCCAGCAGCCCGGGACTAGCGGGGGCCACCGGGGAGCTGTTTTTT. This sequence encodes CASSPGLAGATGELFF.

The V and J genes are TRBV4-1 and TRBJ1-5, with TRBD1 identical over 10 bases. The CDR3 sequence is 15 residues long. Trimming at V came to 3 bases and at J to 7 bases, leaving 6 bases not matched to a gene. Germline lookup yields CDR1 MGHRA and CDR2 YSYEKL. The CDR3 loop reads CASSHPGQGNQPQHF. Written as DNA, the CDR3 is TGCGCCAGCAGCCACCCGGGACAGGGGAACCAGCCCCAGCATTTT.

V and J are TRBV6-5 and TRBJ1-1; D may be TRBD1 (6 bases). The V end lost 7 bases, the J end lost 0 bases, and 15 bases lay between the germline ends. CDR3 size: 15 residues. Looked up from germline, CDR1 is MNHEY and CDR2 is SVGAGI. Here the CDR3 DNA reads TGTGCCAGCACTCGAAGACAGGCGCTGAACACTGAAGCTTTCTTT. It is translated as CASTRRQALNTEAFF.

As regards this clonotype: A read error may account for a junction end that differs from germline. V is TRBV6-1 and J is TRBJ1-2; 7 bases are shared with TRBD1. CDR1 and CDR2 (germline): MNHNS, SASEGT. This CDR3 contains 17 residues. In nucleotides, the CDR3 is TGTGCCAGCAGTCGACGCCCGTCGGGACAGCTAAACTATGGCCACACCTTC. It translates to CASSRRPSGQLNYGHTF.

With regard to this clonotype: At one boundary the junction diverges from the germline segment, which might be a read error. This chain links TRBV5-1 with TRBJ2-3; the D gene is possibly TRBD2 (5 bases). The CDR3 covers 17 residues. CDR1 SGHRS and CDR2 YFSETQ come from the germline V gene. In DNA, the CDR3 is TGCGCTAGCAGCTTGGAGGTGGGCTTCACTAGCACAGATACGCAGTATTTT. It is translated as CASSLEVGFTSTDTQYF.

A few counts support this clonotype. J is TRBJ2-1 and V is TRBV7-9; D perhaps matches TRBD2 (6 bases). The V end was cut by 1 base, the J end by 8 bases, with 15 bases between. The CDR3 sequence is 15 residues long. Per the germline V gene, CDR1 is SEHNR and CDR2 is FQNEAQ (reference sequence). The DNA of the CDR3 is TGTGCCAGCAGCTTAGGGACCCGAACGGGGGATGAGCAGTTCTTC. Amino acid sequence: CASSLGTRTGDEQFF.

The CDR3 is CASLNGVRSYNEQFF. The CDR3, as DNA: TGTGCCAGCCTGAACGGTGTTCGATCCTACAATGAGCAGTTCTTC. J is TRBJ2-1 and V is TRBV28; D gene uncertain. The CDR3 length is 15 residues. Germline CDR1 MDHEN, CDR2 SYDVKM. V was shortened by 8 bases and J by 1 base, with 15 bases between the two germline ends.